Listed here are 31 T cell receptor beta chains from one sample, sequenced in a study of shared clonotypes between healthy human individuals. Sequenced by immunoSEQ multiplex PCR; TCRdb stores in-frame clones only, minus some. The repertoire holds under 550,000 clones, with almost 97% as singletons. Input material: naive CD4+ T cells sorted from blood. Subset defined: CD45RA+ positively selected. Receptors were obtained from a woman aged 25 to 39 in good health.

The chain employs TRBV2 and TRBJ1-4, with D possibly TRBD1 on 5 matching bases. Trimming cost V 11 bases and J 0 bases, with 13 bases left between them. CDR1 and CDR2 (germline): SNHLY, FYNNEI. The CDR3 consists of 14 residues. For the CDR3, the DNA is TGTGCCGGGGCCAAGAGCGCAACTAATGAAAAACTGTTTTTT. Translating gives CAGAKSATNEKLFF.

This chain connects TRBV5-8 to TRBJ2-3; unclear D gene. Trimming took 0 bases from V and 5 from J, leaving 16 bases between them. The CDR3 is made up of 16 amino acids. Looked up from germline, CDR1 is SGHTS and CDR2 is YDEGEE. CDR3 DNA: TGTGCCAGCAGCTTGGGCGGCAGCCGTCTTGTAGATACGCAGTATTTT. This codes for CASSLGGSRLVDTQYF.

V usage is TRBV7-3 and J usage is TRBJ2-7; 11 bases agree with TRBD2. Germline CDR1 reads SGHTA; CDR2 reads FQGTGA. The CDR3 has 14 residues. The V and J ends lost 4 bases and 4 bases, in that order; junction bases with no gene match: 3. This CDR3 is CASSSSGRRYEQYF. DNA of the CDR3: TGTGCCAGCAGCTCTAGCGGGAGGAGATACGAGCAGTACTTC.

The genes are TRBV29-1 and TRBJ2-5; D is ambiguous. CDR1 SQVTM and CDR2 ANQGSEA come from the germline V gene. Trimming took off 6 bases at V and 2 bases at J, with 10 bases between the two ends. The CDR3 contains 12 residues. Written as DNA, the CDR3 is TGCAGCGTCGTTCGACCACAAGAGACCCAGTACTTC. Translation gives CSVVRPQETQYF.

CDR3 sequence reads: CASSASLAGHVNTQYF. The CDR3 region has the DNA TGCGCCAGCAGCGCCTCTCTAGCGGGTCATGTAAATACGCAGTATTTT. The chain has TRBV5-1 and TRBJ2-3; TRBD2 matches 8 bases. The trim removed 4 bases at V and 7 bases at J, leaving 14 bases unmatched. CDR1 and CDR2 from the germline V gene are SGHRS and YFSETQ. The length of the CDR3 is 16 residues.

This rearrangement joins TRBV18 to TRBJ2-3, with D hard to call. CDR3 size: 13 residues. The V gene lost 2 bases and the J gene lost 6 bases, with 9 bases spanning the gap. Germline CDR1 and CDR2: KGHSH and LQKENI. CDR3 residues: CASSPGEGDTQYF. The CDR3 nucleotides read TGTGCCAGCTCACCAGGGGAAGGCGATACGCAGTATTTT.

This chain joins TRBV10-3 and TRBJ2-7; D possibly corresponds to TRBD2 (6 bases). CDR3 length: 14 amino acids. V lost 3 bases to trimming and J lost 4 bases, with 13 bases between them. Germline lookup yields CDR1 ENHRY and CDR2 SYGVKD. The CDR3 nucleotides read TGTGCCATCAGTGAAGGAGTCGGGGGATACGAGCAGTACTTC. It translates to CAISEGVGGYEQYF.

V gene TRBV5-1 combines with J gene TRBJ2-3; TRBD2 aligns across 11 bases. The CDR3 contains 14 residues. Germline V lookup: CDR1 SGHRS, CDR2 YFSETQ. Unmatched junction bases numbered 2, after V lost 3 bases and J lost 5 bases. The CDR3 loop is CASSSGTSGDTQYF. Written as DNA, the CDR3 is TGCGCCAGCAGCTCGGGGACTAGCGGAGATACGCAGTATTTT. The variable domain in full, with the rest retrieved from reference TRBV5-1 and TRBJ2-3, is KAGVTQTPRYLIKTRGQQVTLSCSPISGHRSVSWYQQTPGQGLQFLFEYFSETQRNKGNFPGRFSGRQFSNSRSEMNVSTLELGDSALYLCASSSGTSGDTQYFGPGTRLTVL.

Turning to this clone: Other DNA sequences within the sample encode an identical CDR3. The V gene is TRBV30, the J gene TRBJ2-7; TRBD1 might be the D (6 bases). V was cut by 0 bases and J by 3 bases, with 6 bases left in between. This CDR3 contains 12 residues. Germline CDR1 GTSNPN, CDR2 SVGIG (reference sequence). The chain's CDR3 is CAWSVQGYEQYF. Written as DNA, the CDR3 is TGTGCCTGGAGTGTACAGGGCTACGAGCAGTACTTC.

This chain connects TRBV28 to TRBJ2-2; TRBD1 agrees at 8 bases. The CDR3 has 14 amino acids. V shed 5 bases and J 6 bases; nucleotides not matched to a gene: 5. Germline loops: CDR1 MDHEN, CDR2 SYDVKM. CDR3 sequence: CASSRQGTAGELFF. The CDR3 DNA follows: TGTGCCAGCAGTCGACAGGGGACGGCCGGGGAGCTGTTTTTT.

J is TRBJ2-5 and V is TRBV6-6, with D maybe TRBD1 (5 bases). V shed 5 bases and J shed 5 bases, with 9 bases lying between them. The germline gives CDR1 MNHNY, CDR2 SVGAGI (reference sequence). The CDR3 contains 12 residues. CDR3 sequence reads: CASSKQEETQYF. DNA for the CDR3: TGTGCCAGCAGTAAACAGGAGGAGACCCAGTACTTC.

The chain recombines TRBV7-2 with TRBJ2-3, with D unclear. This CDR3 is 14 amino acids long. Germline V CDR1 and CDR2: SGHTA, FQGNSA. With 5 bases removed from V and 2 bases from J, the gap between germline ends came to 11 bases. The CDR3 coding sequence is TGTGCCAGCAGCCCAATAGCTTTCACAGATACGCAGTATTTT. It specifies CASSPIAFTDTQYF.

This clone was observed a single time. The CDR3 reads CASSEGPVQETQYF. The CDR3 nucleotides are TGTGCCAGCAGTGAGGGCCCAGTACAAGAGACCCAGTACTTC. The chain joins TRBV25-1 to TRBJ2-5; D is ambiguous. The germline V gene has CDR1 MGHDK and CDR2 SYGVNS. The V end was cut by 3 bases, the J end by 2 bases, with 10 bases between. The CDR3 extends over 14 amino acids.

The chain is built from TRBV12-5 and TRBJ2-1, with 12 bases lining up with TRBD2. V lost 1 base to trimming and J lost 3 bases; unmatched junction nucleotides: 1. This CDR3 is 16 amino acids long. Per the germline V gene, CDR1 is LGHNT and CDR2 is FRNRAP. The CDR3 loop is CASGLGLAGVYNEQFF. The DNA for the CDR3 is TGTGCTAGTGGTTTGGGACTAGCGGGAGTCTACAATGAGCAGTTCTTC.

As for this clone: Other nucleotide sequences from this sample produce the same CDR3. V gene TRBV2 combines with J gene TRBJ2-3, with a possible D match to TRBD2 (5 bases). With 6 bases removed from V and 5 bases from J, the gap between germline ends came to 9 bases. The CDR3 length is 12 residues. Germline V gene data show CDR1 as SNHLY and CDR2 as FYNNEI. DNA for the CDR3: TGTGCCAGCAGGGACCGGGGAGATACGCAGTATTTT. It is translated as CASRDRGDTQYF.

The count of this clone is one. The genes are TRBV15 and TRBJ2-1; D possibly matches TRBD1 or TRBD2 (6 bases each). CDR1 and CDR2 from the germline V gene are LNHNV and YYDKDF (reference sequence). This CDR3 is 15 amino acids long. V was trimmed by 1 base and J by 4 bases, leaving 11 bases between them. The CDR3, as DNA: TGTGCCACCAGCAGAGCCGGGGGCAGTTACAATGAGCAGTTCTTC. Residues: CATSRAGGSYNEQFF.

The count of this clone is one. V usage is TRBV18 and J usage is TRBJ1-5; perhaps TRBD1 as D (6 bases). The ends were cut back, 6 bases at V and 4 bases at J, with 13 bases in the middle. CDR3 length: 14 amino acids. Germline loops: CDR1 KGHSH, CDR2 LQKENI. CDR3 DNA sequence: TGTGCCAGCTCGTCAACAGGGTCAAATCAGCCCCAGCATTTT. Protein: CASSSTGSNQPQHF. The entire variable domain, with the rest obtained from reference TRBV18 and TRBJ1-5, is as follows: NAGVMQNPRHLVRRRGQEARLRCSPMKGHSHVYWYRQLPEEGLKFMVYLQKENIIDESGMPKERFSAEFPKEGPSILRIQQVVRGDSAAYFCASSSTGSNQPQHFGDGTRLSIL.

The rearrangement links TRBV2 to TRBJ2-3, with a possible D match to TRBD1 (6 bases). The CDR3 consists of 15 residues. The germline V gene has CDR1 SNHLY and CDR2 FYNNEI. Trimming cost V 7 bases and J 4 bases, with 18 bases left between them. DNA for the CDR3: TGTGCCAGCACTCCAAAACAGGGATTAGCAGATACGCAGTATTTT. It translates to CASTPKQGLADTQYF. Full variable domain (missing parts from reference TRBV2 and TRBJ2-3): EPEVTQTPSHQVTQMGQEVILRCVPISNHLYFYWYRQILGQKVEFLVSFYNNEISEKSEIFDDQFSVERPDGSNFTLKIRSTKLEDSAMYFCASTPKQGLADTQYFGPGTRLTVL.

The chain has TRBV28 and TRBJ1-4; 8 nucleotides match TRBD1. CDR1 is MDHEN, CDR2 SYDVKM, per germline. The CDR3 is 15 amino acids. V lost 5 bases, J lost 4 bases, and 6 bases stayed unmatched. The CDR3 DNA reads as TGTGCCAGCAGTCCATCAGGGGGCGGTAATGAAAAACTGTTTTTT. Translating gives CASSPSGGGNEKLFF.

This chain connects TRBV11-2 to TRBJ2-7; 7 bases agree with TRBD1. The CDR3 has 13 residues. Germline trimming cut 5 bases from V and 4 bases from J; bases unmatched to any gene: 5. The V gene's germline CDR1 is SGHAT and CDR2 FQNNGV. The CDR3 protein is CASSRDSPYEQYF. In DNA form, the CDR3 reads TGTGCCAGCAGCCGGGACAGTCCATACGAGCAGTACTTC.

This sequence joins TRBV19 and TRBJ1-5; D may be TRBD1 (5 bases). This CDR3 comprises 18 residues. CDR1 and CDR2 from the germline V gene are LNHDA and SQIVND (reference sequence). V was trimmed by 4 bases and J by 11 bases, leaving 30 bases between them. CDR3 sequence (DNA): TGTGCCAGTAGTAAGGGAGTAGTAGACAGTTTCACCCCTGGGGCCCAGCATTTT. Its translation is CASSKGVVDSFTPGAQHF.

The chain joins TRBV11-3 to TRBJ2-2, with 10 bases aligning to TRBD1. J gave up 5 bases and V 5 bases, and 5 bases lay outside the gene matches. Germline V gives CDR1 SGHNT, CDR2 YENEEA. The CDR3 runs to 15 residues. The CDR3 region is CASSAGTGETGELFF. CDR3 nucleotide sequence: TGTGCCAGCAGCGCCGGGACAGGGGAGACCGGGGAGCTGTTTTTT.

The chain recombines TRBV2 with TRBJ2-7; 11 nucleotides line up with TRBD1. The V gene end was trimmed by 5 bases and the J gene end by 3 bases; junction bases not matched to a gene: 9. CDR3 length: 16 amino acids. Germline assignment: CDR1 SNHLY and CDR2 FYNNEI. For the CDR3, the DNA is TGTGCCAGCAGTAGATCCGGGACAGGGGGTTTCTACGAGCAGTACTTC. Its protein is CASSRSGTGGFYEQYF.

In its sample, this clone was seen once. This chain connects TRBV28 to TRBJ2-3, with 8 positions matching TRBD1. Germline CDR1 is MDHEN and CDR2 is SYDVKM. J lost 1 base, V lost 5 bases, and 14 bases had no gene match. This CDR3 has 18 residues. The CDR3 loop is CASSRGWRQGRRTDTQYF. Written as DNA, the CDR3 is TGTGCCAGCAGTAGGGGTTGGAGACAGGGGCGACGCACAGATACGCAGTATTTT.

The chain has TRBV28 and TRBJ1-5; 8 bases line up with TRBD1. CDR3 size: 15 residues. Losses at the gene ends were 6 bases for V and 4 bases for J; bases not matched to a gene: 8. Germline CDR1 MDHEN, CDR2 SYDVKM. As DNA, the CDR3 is TGTGCCAGCAGCGATAGGACAGGGACAAATCAGCCCCAGCATTTT. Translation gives CASSDRTGTNQPQHF.

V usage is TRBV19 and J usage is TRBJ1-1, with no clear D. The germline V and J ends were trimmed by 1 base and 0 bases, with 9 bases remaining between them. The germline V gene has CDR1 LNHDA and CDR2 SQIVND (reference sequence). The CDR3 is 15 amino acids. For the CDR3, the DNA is TGTGCCAGTAGTATAGTAGCGGGTTTGAACACTGAAGCTTTCTTT. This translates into CASSIVAGLNTEAFF.

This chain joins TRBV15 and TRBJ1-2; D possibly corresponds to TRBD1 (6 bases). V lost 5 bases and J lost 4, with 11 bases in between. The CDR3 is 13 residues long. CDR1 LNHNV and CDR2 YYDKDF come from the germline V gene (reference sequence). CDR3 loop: CATSPRTAYGYTF. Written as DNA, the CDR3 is TGTGCCACCAGCCCTAGGACAGCCTATGGCTACACCTTC. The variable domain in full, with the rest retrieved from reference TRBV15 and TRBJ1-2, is DAMVIQNPRYQVTQFGKPVTLSCSQTLNHNVMYWYQQKSSQAPKLLFHYYDKDFNNEADTPDNFQSRRPNTSFCFLDIRSPGLGDTAMYLCATSPRTAYGYTFGSGTRLTVV.

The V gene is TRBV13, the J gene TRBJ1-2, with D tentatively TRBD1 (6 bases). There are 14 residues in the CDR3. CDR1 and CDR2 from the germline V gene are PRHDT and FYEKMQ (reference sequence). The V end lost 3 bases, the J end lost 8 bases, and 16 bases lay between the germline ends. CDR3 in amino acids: CASSFGQPRLGYTF. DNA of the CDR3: TGTGCCAGCAGCTTCGGACAGCCGAGGTTGGGCTACACCTTC.

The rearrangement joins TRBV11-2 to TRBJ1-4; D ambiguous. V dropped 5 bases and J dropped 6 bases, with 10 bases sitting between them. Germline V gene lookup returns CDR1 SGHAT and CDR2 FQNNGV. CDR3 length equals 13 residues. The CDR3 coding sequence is TGTGCCAGCAGCCGGATCTTGTATGAAAAACTGTTTTTT. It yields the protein CASSRILYEKLFF.

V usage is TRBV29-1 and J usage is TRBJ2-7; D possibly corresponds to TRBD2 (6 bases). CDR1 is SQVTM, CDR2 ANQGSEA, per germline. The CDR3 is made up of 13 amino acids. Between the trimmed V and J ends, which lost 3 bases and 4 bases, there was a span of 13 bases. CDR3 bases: TGCAGCGTTGATGGTAGCGGAGGGTACGAGCAGTACTTC. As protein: CSVDGSGGYEQYF.

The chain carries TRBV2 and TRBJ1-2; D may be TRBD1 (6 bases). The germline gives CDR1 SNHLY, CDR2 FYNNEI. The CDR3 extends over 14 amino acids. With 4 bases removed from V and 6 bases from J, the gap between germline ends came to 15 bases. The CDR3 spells CASSVLQGRDGYTF. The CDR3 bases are TGTGCCAGCAGTGTCTTACAGGGTCGGGATGGCTACACCTTC. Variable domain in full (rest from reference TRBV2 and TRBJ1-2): EPEVTQTPSHQVTQMGQEVILRCVPISNHLYFYWYRQILGQKVEFLVSFYNNEISEKSEIFDDQFSVERPDGSNFTLKIRSTKLEDSAMYFCASSVLQGRDGYTFGSGTRLTVV.